Following are 26 T cell receptor beta chains from one sample sequenced in a study of blood T cells in healthy people across ages. For the second PCR, which ran for about 7 to 12 cycles, a sample-barcoded 5' primer and a J-beta primer mix were used. TCRdb reprocessed the 5' RACE reads via MiXCR and lists one record per CDR3 protein. The sample lists about 580,000 distinct CDR3 sequences; more than 45% were seen once. Sequencing was performed on blood. The receptors come from a man older than 75 in good health.

V and J are TRBV20-1 and TRBJ2-7; D possibly uses TRBD1 or TRBD2 (5 bases each). The CDR3 spans 13 residues. Trimming removed 3 bases from V and 2 bases from J, with 11 bases in between. Germline V lookup: CDR1 DFQATT, CDR2 SNEGSKA (reference sequence). CDR3 sequence: CSASGDPAYEQYF. As DNA, the CDR3 is TGCAGTGCTAGCGGGGACCCTGCCTACGAGCAGTACTTC.

The chain uses TRBV7-9 and TRBJ2-1; no clear D. The length of the CDR3 is 13 residues. V lost 3 bases and J 10 bases, leaving 13 bases between the germline ends. The V gene's germline CDR1 is SEHNR and CDR2 FQNEAQ (reference sequence). DNA for the CDR3: TGTGCCAGCAGCTTGTCTCAACCATACGAGCAGTTCTTC. This encodes CASSLSQPYEQFF.

This clonotype has just a few counts. The chain uses TRBV5-1 and TRBJ1-2, with TRBD1 as a possible D gene (6 bases). The ends were cut back, 4 bases at V and 4 bases at J, with 23 bases in the middle. Germline V CDR1 and CDR2: SGHRS, YFSETQ. The CDR3 consists of 17 residues. The CDR3 loop reads CASSPGRGSVLSYGYTF. The CDR3 DNA follows: TGCGCCAGCAGCCCTGGAAGGGGGTCGGTCCTTTCCTATGGCTACACCTTC.

This clonotype was seen a few times. This chain connects TRBV6-2 or TRBV6-3 to TRBJ2-7; D gene unclear. V was pared by 0 bases and J by 3 bases, with 12 bases between. Germline lookup yields CDR1 MNHEY and CDR2 SVGEGT. CDR3 size: 15 residues. This CDR3 is CASSYSATDYYEQYF. The CDR3 nucleotides are TGTGCCAGCAGTTACTCGGCGACGGATTACTACGAGCAGTACTTC.

The J gene is TRBJ2-3, the V gene TRBV25-1; no definite D call. The length of the CDR3 is 13 residues. V shed 3 bases and J shed 6 bases, with 10 bases lying between them. Per germline, CDR1 MGHDK and CDR2 SYGVNS. CDR3 sequence: CASSEASPDTQYF. The CDR3 DNA is TGTGCCAGCAGTGAGGCCTCCCCGGATACGCAGTATTTT.

This clonotype was observed a handful of times. The gene calls are TRBV10-3 and TRBJ2-5, with TRBD2 matching over 10 bases. V shed 8 bases, J shed 3 bases, and the junction held 3 bases outside the gene matches. CDR3 length: 13 amino acids. The germline gives CDR1 ENHRY, CDR2 SYGVKD. The CDR3 here is CAIQTSGEETQYF. CDR3 coding DNA: TGTGCCATCCAAACTAGCGGGGAAGAGACCCAGTACTTC.

This clonotype appeared a few times. The J gene is TRBJ2-7, the V gene TRBV5-6, with D maybe TRBD2 (5 bases). Germline loops: CDR1 SGHDT, CDR2 YYEEEE. The germline V and J ends were trimmed by 4 bases and 2 bases, with 13 bases remaining between them. The CDR3 length is 14 residues. The CDR3 spells CASSRGPSTYEQYF. In DNA, the CDR3 is TGTGCCAGCAGCCGCGGGCCTTCAACCTACGAGCAGTACTTC.

This clonotype was found a few times. The chain uses TRBV27 and TRBJ1-6; possible D gene TRBD1, 5 bases. Germline V gene sequence: CDR1 MNHEY, CDR2 SMNVEV (reference sequence). Trimming removed 6 bases at V and 3 bases at J, with 6 bases between. The CDR3 consists of 13 residues. The CDR3 sequence: CASSGHYNSPLHF. The CDR3 nucleotides are TGTGCCAGCAGCGGACACTATAATTCACCCCTCCACTTT.

The V and J genes are TRBV10-3 and TRBJ2-1, with D perhaps matching TRBD2 (6 bases). Per germline, CDR1 ENHRY and CDR2 SYGVKD. The CDR3 length is 15 residues. V lost 8 bases and J 6 bases, leaving 20 bases between the germline ends. CDR3 nucleotides: TGTGCCATCGAAAACGCCGGGACCGGGGGCAATGAGCAGTTCTTC. Residues: CAIENAGTGGNEQFF.

The V and J genes are TRBV12-3 or TRBV12-4 and TRBJ2-5, with 8 bases fitting TRBD1. This CDR3 contains 15 residues. After removal of 4 bases from V and 5 bases from J, the junction contained 9 bases not matched to a gene. This CDR3 is CASSSPDRDGETQYF. Written as DNA, the CDR3 is TGTGCCAGCAGTTCCCCGGACAGGGATGGGGAGACCCAGTACTTC.

The chain recombines TRBV6-2 or TRBV6-3 with TRBJ2-1; 8 nucleotides line up with TRBD1. The V segment lost 9 bases and the J segment 3 bases; nucleotides outside the gene matches: 7. The germline gives CDR1 MNHEY, CDR2 SVGEGT. CDR3 size: 14 residues. The CDR3 region has the DNA TGTGCCAGTTGGACAGGGTTGGTCTACAATGAGCAGTTCTTC. Translated: CASWTGLVYNEQFF.

The chain is built from TRBV20-1 and TRBJ2-7; weak D call: TRBD2 (5 bases). Germline V gene data show CDR1 as DFQATT and CDR2 as SNEGSKA (reference sequence). Between the trimmed V and J ends, which lost 2 bases and 0 bases, there was a span of 11 bases. The CDR3 is 14 amino acids. The CDR3, as DNA: TGCAGTGCTAGATTCGGAGGTGGCTCCTACGAGCAGTACTTC. This translates into CSARFGGGSYEQYF.

In its sample, this clonotype was seen a few times. The chain combines TRBV6-5 with TRBJ1-3, with D unresolved. This CDR3 is built from 17 residues. Trimming stripped 2 bases from V and 0 bases from J, with 14 bases between. CDR1 is MNHEY, CDR2 SVGAGI, per germline. The chain's CDR3 is CASSYGGETHSGNTIYF. The CDR3 DNA follows: TGTGCCAGCAGTTACGGTGGGGAGACCCACTCTGGAAACACCATATATTTT.

The DNA of the CDR3 is TGTGCCAGCAGTTCCCCCCGTGTGGCGGGATTAGGAGAGACCCAGTACTTC. This gives the protein CASSSPRVAGLGETQYF. The chain couples TRBV6-5 to TRBJ2-5, with D perhaps matching TRBD2 (6 bases). Between the trimmed V and J ends, which lost 4 bases and 4 bases, there was a span of 22 bases. There are 17 residues in the CDR3. Germline V gene data show CDR1 as MNHEY and CDR2 as SVGAGI.

This clonotype has only a few counts. V usage is TRBV6-2 or TRBV6-3 and J usage is TRBJ2-4; either TRBD1 or TRBD2 may fit D (5 bases each). CDR1 and CDR2 (germline): MNHEY, SVGEGT. Deletions cut 6 bases from V and 1 base from J, with 16 bases between. The CDR3 runs to 16 residues. In nucleotides, the CDR3 is TGTGCCAGCAGAGGGACCCCGCGTGAGGCCAAAAACATTCAGTACTTC. Its protein product is CASRGTPREAKNIQYF.

This chain connects TRBV7-3 to TRBJ2-1, with a tentative D call TRBD1 (5 bases). CDR1 and CDR2 (germline): SGHTA, FQGTGA. With 4 bases removed from V and 7 bases from J, the gap between germline ends came to 11 bases. The CDR3 has 13 residues. The CDR3 region has the DNA TGTGCCAGCAGCTCCGGACAAACGAATGAGCAGTTCTTC. This codes for CASSSGQTNEQFF.

This clonotype was seen a few times. This chain links TRBV10-3 with TRBJ2-1, with 11 bases identical to TRBD2. Germline CDR1 and CDR2: ENHRY and SYGVKD. The length of the CDR3 is 16 residues. With V trimmed by 0 bases and J by 9 bases, 7 bases remained unmatched. The CDR3 nucleotides read TGTGCCATCAGTGAGTCGGGGACTAGCGGAACGGGTGAGCAGTTCTTC. Residues: CAISESGTSGTGEQFF.

This chain links TRBV7-3 with TRBJ1-4, with TRBD1 identical over 10 bases. The V gene's germline CDR1 is SGHTA and CDR2 FQGTGA. The CDR3 sequence is 19 residues long. V lost 1 base, J lost 0 bases, and 8 bases stayed unmatched. The CDR3 spells CASSLNLGTGAATNEKLFF. DNA of the CDR3: TGTGCCAGCAGCTTAAATTTGGGGACAGGGGCTGCAACTAATGAAAAACTGTTTTTT. Full variable domain (rest looked up from reference TRBV7-3 and TRBJ1-4): GAGVSQTPSNKVTEKGKYVELRCDPISGHTALYWYRQSLGQGPEFLIYFQGTGAADDSGLPNDRFFAVRPEGSVSTLKIQRTERGDSAVYLCASSLNLGTGAATNEKLFFGSGTQLSVL.

The V call is TRBV5-1, the J call TRBJ1-2; D is unresolved. This CDR3 contains 16 residues. Between the trimmed V and J ends, which lost 1 base and 8 bases, there was a span of 21 bases. Germline V gene lookup returns CDR1 SGHRS and CDR2 YFSETQ. For the CDR3, the DNA is TGCGCCAGCAGCTTGAGTACTGGGCCCCCCGGGAAGGGCTACACCTTC. This encodes CASSLSTGPPGKGYTF.

In regard to this clonotype: Germline and junction disagree at one end, which may indicate a read error. The J gene is TRBJ1-2, the V gene TRBV7-9; D possibly corresponds to TRBD1 (6 bases). The CDR3 spans 13 residues. CDR1 and CDR2 (germline): SEHNR, FQNEAQ (reference sequence). The DNA of the CDR3 is TGTGCCAACAGCTACAGGGATAACTATGGCTACACCTTC. This sequence encodes CANSYRDNYGYTF.

This clonotype was counted a few times. The chain uses TRBV6-2 or TRBV6-3 and TRBJ2-1; 9 bases are shared with TRBD1. The V segment lost 6 bases and the J segment 13 bases; nucleotides outside the gene matches: 16. In germline, CDR1 is MNHEY, CDR2 SVGEGT. The CDR3 covers 15 residues. The CDR3 coding sequence is TGTGCCAGCAGCCCTGAGACAGGGGGTTGGGGCTTACAGTTCTTC. It yields the protein CASSPETGGWGLQFF.

The chain employs TRBV20-1 and TRBJ2-7; D is tentatively TRBD1 or TRBD2 (5 bases each). The CDR3 is made up of 15 amino acids. The V end was cut by 0 bases, the J end by 5 bases, with 17 bases between. Germline-derived CDR1 and CDR2 are DFQATT and SNEGSKA (reference sequence). CDR3 residues: CSARDLRDGVDEQYF. CDR3 coding DNA: TGCAGTGCTAGAGATCTCCGGGACGGAGTTGACGAGCAGTACTTC.

The chain couples TRBV7-2 to TRBJ2-2, with D possibly matching TRBD2 (5 bases). Germline CDR1 is SGHTA and CDR2 is FQGNSA. This CDR3 comprises 18 residues. V shed 5 bases and J shed 1 base, with 20 bases lying between them. DNA for the CDR3: TGTGCCAGCAGCCCCGACCTGTGGACTGTAAAGAACACCGGGGAGCTGTTTTTT. Translation: CASSPDLWTVKNTGELFF.

This clonotype was counted a single time. The chain is built from TRBV20-1 and TRBJ1-2, with D unresolved. With 6 bases removed from V and 3 bases from J, the gap between germline ends came to 14 bases. CDR3 length: 13 residues. CDR1 is DFQATT, CDR2 SNEGSKA, per germline (reference sequence). The CDR3 region has the DNA TGCAGTGCCAAAGAAAGGGCCTACTATGGCTACACCTTC. Translation gives CSAKERAYYGYTF.

This chain connects TRBV9 to TRBJ2-3; the D gene could be TRBD1 or TRBD2 (5 bases each). From germline, CDR1 is SGDLS and CDR2 YYNGEE. The length of the CDR3 is 17 residues. Trimming shortened V by 0 bases and J by 6 bases, and 20 bases separated the two germline ends. CDR3: CASSVGVGDGRIDTQYF. The CDR3 DNA reads as TGTGCCAGCAGCGTAGGAGTTGGGGACGGTCGCATCGATACGCAGTATTTT. Filled out from reference TRBV9 and TRBJ2-3, the complete variable domain reads DSGVTQTPKHLITATGQRVTLRCSPRSGDLSVYWYQQSLDQGLQFLIQYYNGEERAKGNILERFSAQQFPDLHSELNLSSLELGDSALYFCASSVGVGDGRIDTQYFGPGTRLTVL.

V and J are TRBV6-2 or TRBV6-3 and TRBJ2-7; D call uncertain. Germline V gives CDR1 MNHEY, CDR2 SVGEGT. This CDR3 spans 12 amino acids. V was trimmed by 4 bases and J by 4 bases, leaving 8 bases between them. The CDR3 loop is CASSFLRYEQYF. DNA of the CDR3: TGTGCCAGCAGTTTTCTCCGTTACGAGCAGTACTTC.